This T cell receptor (beta chain) was sequenced in a study of CD8 T cells in ankylosing spondylitis. Findings and caveats of the study: Reportedly, significant enrichment of disease-linked clones occurred in matched ankylosing spondylitis synovial fluid. Characteristic, it appeared, of ankylosing spondylitis blood was a TCR beta motif of fewer than 10 highly homologous variants.

For this clonotype: Its antigen is undetermined.

The CDR3 runs 17 residues. Germline CDR1 is SGHTA and CDR2 is FQGTGA. Deletions cut 1 base from V and 1 base from J, with 13 bases between. TCRdb re-derived calls from the 5' RACE reads in MiXCR, one entry per CDR3 protein. The sample contains 250,000 to 350,000 distinct CDR3 sequences, 7.5% to 9% of which appear only once. This chain joins TRBV7-3 and TRBJ2-2; no clear D. Sequenced: blood, either unsorted or a sorted T cell fraction (not recorded which). This clonotype was sampled from a male donor with ankylosing spondylitis. The CDR3 region has the DNA TGTGCCAGCAGCTTAAGGTTTGGCGGTGGGAACACCGGGGAGCTGTTTTTT. It is translated as CASSLRFGGGNTGELFF.